These T cell receptor beta chains were read from a single sample in a study of preoperative IRX-2 immunotherapy in early breast cancer. Only in-frame clones appear in the TCRdb table, and some are missing; sequencing was by immunoSEQ multiplex PCR. This sample has some 42,000 clones, with around four fifths found just once. Sequenced material: lymph node tissue, taken after IRX-2 immunotherapy. The receptors come from a human donor with breast cancer. CDR3s include the opening cysteine and the closing phenylalanine or tryptophan. The order of the fields is clone size, V gene, D gene, J gene, CDR3 protein, CDR3 DNA. D genes are given only for firm matches. Only some rows state a clone size, as once, few, many or a class for expanded clones.

abundance: -; v_gene: TRBV19; d_gene: TRBD1; j_gene: TRBJ1-5; CDR3aa: CASSIDRGNQPQHF; CDR3nt: TGTGCCAGTAGTATCGACAGGGGCAATCAGCCCCAGCATTTT
abundance: -; v_gene: TRBV7-2; d_gene: -; j_gene: TRBJ1-1; CDR3aa: CASSPPGETEAFF; CDR3nt: TGTGCCAGCAGCCCGCCGGGGGAAACTGAAGCTTTCTTT
abundance: once; v_gene: TRBV6-8; d_gene: -; j_gene: TRBJ2-5; CDR3aa: CASSGTSWPQYF; CDR3nt: TGTGCCAGCAGTGGAACTTCGTGGCCCCAGTACTTC
abundance: -; v_gene: TRBV5-1; d_gene: -; j_gene: TRBJ2-6; CDR3aa: CASSPPSSGANVLTF; CDR3nt: TGCGCCAGCAGCCCTCCTAGCTCTGGGGCCAACGTCCTGACTTTC
abundance: -; v_gene: TRBV7-5; d_gene: -; j_gene: TRBJ2-1; CDR3aa: CASSQLEGLGNEQFF; CDR3nt: TGTGCCAGCAGCCAGTTGGAGGGGCTTGGCAATGAGCAGTTCTTC
abundance: -; v_gene: TRBV7-6; d_gene: TRBD1; j_gene: TRBJ2-7; CDR3aa: CASSAGTVLSYEQYF; CDR3nt: TGTGCCAGCAGCGCCGGGACAGTCCTTTCCTACGAGCAGTACTTC
abundance: -; v_gene: TRBV28; d_gene: TRBD1; j_gene: TRBJ2-5; CDR3aa: CASIDRGRDETQYF; CDR3nt: TGTGCCAGCATTGACAGGGGGCGGGATGAGACCCAGTACTTC
abundance: -; v_gene: TRBV11-3; d_gene: -; j_gene: TRBJ1-6; CDR3aa: CASSREGSSYNSPLHF; CDR3nt: TGTGCCAGCAGCCGGGAGGGTAGCTCCTATAATTCACCCCTCCACTTT
abundance: -; v_gene: TRBV29-1; d_gene: -; j_gene: TRBJ1-2; CDR3aa: CSVEDGERSNYGYTF; CDR3nt: TGCAGCGTTGAAGATGGAGAGCGGTCTAACTATGGCTACACCTTC
abundance: -; v_gene: TRBV18; d_gene: -; j_gene: TRBJ1-1; CDR3aa: CASSPLPARESTEAFF; CDR3nt: TGTGCCAGCTCACCACTTCCCGCCAGGGAGAGCACTGAAGCTTTCTTT
abundance: few; v_gene: TRBV11-3; d_gene: -; j_gene: TRBJ1-3; CDR3aa: CASSLSGSSGNTIYF; CDR3nt: TGTGCCAGCAGCTTATCTGGGAGCTCTGGAAACACCATATATTTT
abundance: -; v_gene: TRBV19; d_gene: -; j_gene: TRBJ1-6; CDR3aa: CASRDLGSYNSPLHF; CDR3nt: TGTGCCAGTAGAGACCTAGGTTCCTATAATTCACCCCTCCACTTT
abundance: -; v_gene: TRBV6-8; d_gene: -; j_gene: TRBJ1-2; CDR3aa: CASSSRGAVDGYTF; CDR3nt: TGTGCCAGCAGTTCCCGGGGTGCCGTTGATGGCTACACCTTC
abundance: -; v_gene: TRBV6-8; d_gene: -; j_gene: TRBJ2-5; CDR3aa: CASSAGGLAQQTQYF; CDR3nt: TGTGCCAGCAGTGCAGGGGGACTCGCACAACAGACCCAGTACTTC
abundance: -; v_gene: TRBV15; d_gene: TRBD2; j_gene: TRBJ2-1; CDR3aa: CATSRGLAGGISYNEQFF; CDR3nt: TGTGCCACCAGCCGAGGACTAGCGGGGGGGATCTCCTACAATGAGCAGTTCTTC
abundance: -; v_gene: TRBV7-4; d_gene: -; j_gene: TRBJ1-5; CDR3aa: CASSMGVNQPQHF; CDR3nt: TGTGCCAGCAGCATGGGGGTTAATCAGCCCCAGCATTTT
abundance: -; v_gene: TRBV29-1; d_gene: TRBD1; j_gene: TRBJ1-2; CDR3aa: CSVERGRNYGYTF; CDR3nt: TGCAGCGTTGAAAGGGGGCGGAACTATGGCTACACCTTC
abundance: -; v_gene: TRBV7-1; d_gene: -; j_gene: TRBJ2-2; CDR3aa: CASSLDPLGELFF; CDR3nt: TGTGCCAGCAGCTTAGATCCCCTCGGGGAGCTGTTTTTT